One sample yielded the 18 T cell receptor beta chains listed below, sequenced in a study of T cells expressing NK-cell markers. TCRdb reprocessed the 5' RACE reads, with one entry per CDR3 protein and no DNA. This sample's table has approximately 150,000 distinct CDR3 sequences. Material for sequencing was blood T cells: a sorted CD56 or NKG2C T cell subset, CD4+ or CD8+ T cells, or bulk PBMC T cells (not recorded which). These receptors all stem from a man between 18 and 35 years old in good health.

This rearrangement joins TRBV12-3 or TRBV12-4 to TRBJ1-1; the TRBD1 assignment by TCRdb is unverifiable without DNA. CDR3 length equals 15 residues. The CDR3 reads CASSFRGRDKNEAFF.

The chain links TRBV29-1 to TRBJ2-2; TCRdb indicates TRBD2, and absent DNA this call remains unverified. The length of the CDR3 is 14 residues. Germline values: CDR1 SQVTM, CDR2 ANQGSEA. The CDR3 here is CSVETGTYTGELFF.

The V call is TRBV9, the J call TRBJ2-1. The CDR3 totals 11 residues. Looked up from germline, CDR1 is SGDLS and CDR2 is YYNGEE. CDR3 region: CASSGSREQFF.

This sequence joins TRBV7-9 and TRBJ2-5; the TCRdb D gene call, TRBD1, has no DNA to confirm it. Germline V gene data show CDR1 as SEHNR and CDR2 as FQNEAQ (reference sequence). CDR3 size: 15 residues. The CDR3 protein is CASSSWGGSQETQYF.

The chain carries TRBV2 and TRBJ1-4; the D gene TCRdb calls, TRBD1, cannot be checked with no DNA. Per germline, CDR1 SNHLY and CDR2 FYNNEI. The CDR3 is made up of 18 amino acids. The CDR3 reads CASSEAATDRGSDEKLFF.

This chain connects TRBV7-8 to TRBJ2-3; absent DNA, TCRdb's TRBD1 call cannot be checked. Germline CDR1 is SGHVS and CDR2 is FQNEAQ. The CDR3 has 12 amino acids. This CDR3 reads CAAGGGTDTQYF.

The rearrangement joins TRBV19 to TRBJ2-3; as DNA is missing, the TRBD1 call by TCRdb cannot be tested. This CDR3 is 15 amino acids long. CDR1 is LNHDA, CDR2 SQIVND, per germline (reference sequence). The CDR3 sequence is CASTDTDSLGDTQYF.

This chain connects TRBV6-2 or TRBV6-3 to TRBJ2-2; TCRdb reports TRBD1, a call that lacks DNA to check it against. Germline CDR1 MNHEY, CDR2 SVGEGT. This CDR3 is built from 18 residues. Here the CDR3 reads CASSYIIGGDYHTGELFF.

V and J are TRBV15 and TRBJ1-2; TCRdb names TRBD1, which stays unverified in the absence of DNA. Germline CDR1 and CDR2: LNHNV and YYDKDF (reference sequence). This CDR3 is built from 18 residues. The CDR3 protein is CATSRYPPRQGYEAGYTF.

The CDR3 reads CASSYDRENQPQHF. This chain links TRBV12-3 or TRBV12-4 with TRBJ1-5; the TCRdb call, TRBD1, lacks DNA for checking. The CDR3 extends over 14 amino acids.

The chain recombines TRBV9 with TRBJ2-2; TCRdb's D call, TRBD2, is unchecked because there is no DNA. CDR1 is SGDLS, CDR2 YYNGEE, per germline. The CDR3 runs 16 residues. CDR3 protein: CASSVGVSGSTGELFF.

The chain joins TRBV7-6 to TRBJ2-7. The length of the CDR3 is 16 residues. Germline loops: CDR1 SGHVS, CDR2 FNYEAQ. CDR3 region: CASSSGLVAGSYEQYF.

The J gene is TRBJ2-7, the V gene TRBV7-2; the D call of TRBD2 rests on TCRdb alone, since no DNA is present to check it. The CDR3 covers 15 residues. The germline gives CDR1 SGHTA, CDR2 FQGNSA. The CDR3 here is CASSPGLAGAYEQYF.

The rearrangement links TRBV2 to TRBJ1-2; TCRdb's D gene call, TRBD1, goes unchecked for lack of DNA. Germline V gives CDR1 SNHLY, CDR2 FYNNEI. The CDR3 sequence is 14 residues long. The CDR3 sequence: CASRGTGVSYGYTF.

This chain links TRBV20-1 with TRBJ2-3; TCRdb designates TRBD2, a call that cannot be tested without DNA. This CDR3 contains 16 residues. The V gene's germline CDR1 is DFQATT and CDR2 SNEGSKA (reference sequence). Here the CDR3 reads CSARDPSGSSTDTQYF.

The chain employs TRBV30 and TRBJ2-1; TCRdb's D call of TRBD2 is untestable without DNA. The CDR3 covers 15 residues. Germline CDR1 GTSNPN, CDR2 SVGIG (reference sequence). The CDR3 protein is CAWSRAGGLYNEQFF.

The J gene is TRBJ2-3, the V gene TRBV27. Germline CDR1 and CDR2: MNHEY and SMNVEV (reference sequence). This CDR3 region has 15 residues. The CDR3 reads CASSFVALRTDTQYF.

The chain couples TRBV7-9 to TRBJ2-1; TCRdb's D call, TRBD1, is unchecked because there is no DNA. The CDR3 covers 14 residues. The germline V gene has CDR1 SEHNR and CDR2 FQNEAQ (reference sequence). The CDR3 spells CASSFTAGHNEQFF.